Below, 2 T cell receptor beta chains from the same sample are listed, as sequenced in a study of patients and donors after allogeneic stem cell transplantation. TCRdb analysed the RT-PCR reads with MiXCR anew, one entry per CDR3 protein. The table lists roughly 150,000 distinct CDR3 sequences, approximately 22% of them singletons. The sample was blood, either unsorted or a sorted T cell fraction (not recorded which). The receptors derive from a human donor who was either an allogeneic HSCT recipient or a stem cell or donor lymphocyte infusion donor (not recorded which). It is not recorded whose cells these are; they may come from a transplant donor.

The chain uses TRBV4-1 and TRBJ2-5, with a tentative D call TRBD2 (7 bases). CDR3 size: 16 residues. From germline, CDR1 is MGHRA and CDR2 YSYEKL. Deletions cut 6 bases from V and 3 bases from J, with 20 bases between. Here the CDR3 reads CASSYFRGGGEETQYF. CDR3 coding DNA: TGCGCCAGCAGTTACTTCAGGGGCGGGGGAGAAGAGACCCAGTACTTC.

This chain connects TRBV7-2 to TRBJ1-2, with D possibly TRBD1 on 6 matching bases. The germline V gene has CDR1 SGHTA and CDR2 FQGNSA. The CDR3 runs 13 residues. Trimming shortened V by 1 base and J by 8 bases, and 11 bases separated the two germline ends. In DNA, the CDR3 is TGTGCCAGCAGCTTAGTACCTCAGGGGGGCTACACCTTC. This encodes CASSLVPQGGYTF.